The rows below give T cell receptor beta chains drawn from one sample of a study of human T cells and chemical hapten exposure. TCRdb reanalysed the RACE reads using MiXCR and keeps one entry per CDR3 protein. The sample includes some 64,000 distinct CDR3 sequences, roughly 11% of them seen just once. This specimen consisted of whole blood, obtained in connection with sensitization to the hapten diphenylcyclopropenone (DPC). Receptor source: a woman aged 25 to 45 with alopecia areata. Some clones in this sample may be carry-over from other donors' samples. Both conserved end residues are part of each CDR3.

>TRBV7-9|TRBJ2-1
CASSTSGTSYNEQFF
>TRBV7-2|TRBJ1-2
CASSLTGGPPYGYTF
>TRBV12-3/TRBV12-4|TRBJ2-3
CASSFSKSTDTQYF
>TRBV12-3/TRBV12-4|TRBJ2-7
CASSAPGTPEQYF
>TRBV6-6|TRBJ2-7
CASTSEGGSYEQYF
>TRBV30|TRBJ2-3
CAWTPPGQGASTDTQYF
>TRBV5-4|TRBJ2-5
CASSQDQRFETQYF
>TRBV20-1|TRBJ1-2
CSATQQGFRGYGYTF
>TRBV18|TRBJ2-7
CASSPGQGSYEQYF
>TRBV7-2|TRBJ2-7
CASSSRGNYEQYF
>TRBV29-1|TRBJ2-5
CSVGDRQGRETQYF
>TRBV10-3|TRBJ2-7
CAISNHGGAEQYF
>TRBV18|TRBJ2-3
CASSPPGGPADTQYF
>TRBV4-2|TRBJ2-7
CASSQPTGEQYF
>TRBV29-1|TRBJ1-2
CSVEDRGPLGYTF
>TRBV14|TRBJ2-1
CASSQDRPGVSYNEQFF
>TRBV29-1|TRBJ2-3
CSADTAYTDTQYF
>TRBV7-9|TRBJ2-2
CASSRITQNTGELFF
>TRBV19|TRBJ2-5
CASSIGVSGETQYF
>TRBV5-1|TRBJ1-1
CASSFPEGNTEAFF
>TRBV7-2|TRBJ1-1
CASSLMRTEAFF
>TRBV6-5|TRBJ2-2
CASSYGGRRELFF
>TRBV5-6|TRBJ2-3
CASSQTGGDDTQYF
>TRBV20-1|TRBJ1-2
CSARGHVNYGYTF
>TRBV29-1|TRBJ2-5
CSALTGGRGGETQYF
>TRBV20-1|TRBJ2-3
CSATDFSSTDTQYF
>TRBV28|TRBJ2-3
CASSLGLAADTQYF
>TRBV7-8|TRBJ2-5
CASSNRIGETQYF
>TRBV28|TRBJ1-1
CASSLVQGPAMNTEAFF
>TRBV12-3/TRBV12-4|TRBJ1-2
CASSLDSAGPYGYTF
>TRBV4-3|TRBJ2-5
CASSQDQTARAQYF
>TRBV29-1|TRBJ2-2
CSVRDGLYTGELFF
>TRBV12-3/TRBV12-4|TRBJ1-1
CASSTRRVNTEAFF
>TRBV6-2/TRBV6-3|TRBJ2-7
CASSYPTSGREDEQYF
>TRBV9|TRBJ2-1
CASSVDGATYNEQFF
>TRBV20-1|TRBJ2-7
CSARDPAGGNYEQYF
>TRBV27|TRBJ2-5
CASSPGTSGPVWETQYF
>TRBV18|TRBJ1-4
CASSVNEKLFF
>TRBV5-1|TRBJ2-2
CASSFPEHTGELFF
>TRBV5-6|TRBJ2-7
CASSHGLAASYEQYF
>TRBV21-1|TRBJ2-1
CASSKHKYRAPWDEQFF
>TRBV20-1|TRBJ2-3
CSARPRQQYF
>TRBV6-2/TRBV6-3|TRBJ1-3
CASSSFGNTIYF
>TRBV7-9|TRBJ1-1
CASSPGAGIANTEAFF
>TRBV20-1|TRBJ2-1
CSAKDSTRGGRVEQFF
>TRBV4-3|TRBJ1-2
CASSPRVNYGYTF
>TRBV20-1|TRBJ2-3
CSAHGGRGLGTQYF
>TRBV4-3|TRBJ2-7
CASSQGTGGKEQYF
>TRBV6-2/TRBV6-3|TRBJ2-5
CASSRPRGRETQYF
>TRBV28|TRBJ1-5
CASRTDSQNQPQHF
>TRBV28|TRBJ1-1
CASSPSEGAMTEAFF
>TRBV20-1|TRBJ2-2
CSAPPSGGLSNTGELFF
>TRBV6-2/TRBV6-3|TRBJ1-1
CASSYSVSGNTEAFF